The present T cell receptor (beta chain) was sequenced within a study of T cell responses to AZD1222 COVID-19 vaccine. The study, taken as a whole, reports: Spike-wide coverage was observed for vaccine-associated CD4 TCRs, with dominant responses at 160-218 and 743-854. Repertoires were sampled only after the peak T cell response. Increases in Spike-specific TCR breadth and depth were seen after two AZD1222 doses. Targeting of unmutated variant regions was reportedly seen in nearly half of spike-specific TCRs.

Here immunoSEQ multiplex PCR was the method, and the copy in TCRdb shows in-frame clones only, minus some. Counted here are 120,000 or so clones, roughly 85% occurring once; the ten biggest clones make up roughly a sixth. Trimming took 7 bases from V and 2 from J; bases not matched to a gene: 5. There are 14 residues in the CDR3. Germline values: CDR1 MDHEN, CDR2 SYDVKM. Points on this clone: Its cognate antigen is unknown.

The TCR originated in an adult in good health. The sample was peripheral blood, taken on day 0 of MenACWY control vaccination. V and J are TRBV28 and TRBJ1-1; 9 nucleotides align to TRBD1. The CDR3 DNA sequence: TGTGCCAGCAACAGGGGGCTGATAAACACTGAAGCTTTCTTT. It specifies CASNRGLINTEAFF.